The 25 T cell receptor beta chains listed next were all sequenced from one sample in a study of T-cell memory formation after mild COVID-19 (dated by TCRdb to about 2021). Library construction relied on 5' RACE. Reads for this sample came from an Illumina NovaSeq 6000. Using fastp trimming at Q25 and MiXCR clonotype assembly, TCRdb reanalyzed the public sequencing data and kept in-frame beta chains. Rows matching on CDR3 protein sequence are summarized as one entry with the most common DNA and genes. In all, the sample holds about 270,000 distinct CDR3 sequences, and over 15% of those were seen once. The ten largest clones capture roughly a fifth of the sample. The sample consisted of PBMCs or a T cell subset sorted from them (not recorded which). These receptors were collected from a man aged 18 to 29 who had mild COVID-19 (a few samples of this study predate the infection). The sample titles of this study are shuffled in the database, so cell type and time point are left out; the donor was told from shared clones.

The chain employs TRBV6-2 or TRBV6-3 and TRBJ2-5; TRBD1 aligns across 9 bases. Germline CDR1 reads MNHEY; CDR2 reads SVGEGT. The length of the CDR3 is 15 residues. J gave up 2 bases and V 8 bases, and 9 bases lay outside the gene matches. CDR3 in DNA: TGTGCCAGCCGGGACAGGGCGGGGGAACAAGAGACCCAGTACTTC. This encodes CASRDRAGEQETQYF.

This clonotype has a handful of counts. CDR3 region: CASSRIESSYEQYF. The DNA of the CDR3 is TGTGCCAGCAGTCGGATAGAGAGCTCCTACGAGCAGTACTTC. The chain combines TRBV11-2 with TRBJ2-7; D remains unclear. CDR3 size: 14 residues. The V end lost 6 bases, the J end lost 0 bases, and 12 bases lay between the germline ends. Germline assignment: CDR1 SGHAT and CDR2 FQNNGV. The variable domain in full, completed from reference TRBV11-2 and TRBJ2-7, reads EAGVAQSPRYKIIEKRQSVAFWCNPISGHATLYWYQQILGQGPKLLIQFQNNGVVDDSQLPKDRFSAERLKGVDSTLKIQPAKLEDSAVYLCASSRIESSYEQYFGPGTRLTVT.

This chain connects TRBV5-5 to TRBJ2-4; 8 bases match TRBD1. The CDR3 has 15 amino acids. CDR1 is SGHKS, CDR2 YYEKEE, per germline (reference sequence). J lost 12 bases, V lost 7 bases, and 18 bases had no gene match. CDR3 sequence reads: CASSDMSGTGLGQYF. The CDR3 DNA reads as TGTGCCAGCTCAGACATGTCCGGGACAGGCCTTGGTCAGTACTTC.

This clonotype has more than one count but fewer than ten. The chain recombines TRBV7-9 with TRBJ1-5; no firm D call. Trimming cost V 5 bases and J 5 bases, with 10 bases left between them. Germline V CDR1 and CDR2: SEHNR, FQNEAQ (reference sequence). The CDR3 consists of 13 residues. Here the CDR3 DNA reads TGTGCCAGCAGCCCCGCGGAGTATCAGCCCCAGCATTTT. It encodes CASSPAEYQPQHF.

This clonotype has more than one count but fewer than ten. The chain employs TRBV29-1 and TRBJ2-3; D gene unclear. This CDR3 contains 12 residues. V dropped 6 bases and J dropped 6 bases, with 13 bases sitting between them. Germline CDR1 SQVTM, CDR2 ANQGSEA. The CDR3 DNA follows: TGCAGCGTCGCCGCCCCGGACGATACGCAGTATTTT. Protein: CSVAAPDDTQYF.

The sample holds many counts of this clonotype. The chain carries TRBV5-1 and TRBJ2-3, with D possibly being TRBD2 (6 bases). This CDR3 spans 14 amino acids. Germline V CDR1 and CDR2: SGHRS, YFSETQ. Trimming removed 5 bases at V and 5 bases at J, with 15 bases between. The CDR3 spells CASRGRPGVDTQYF. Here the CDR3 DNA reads TGCGCCAGCAGGGGCAGGCCGGGAGTAGATACGCAGTATTTT.

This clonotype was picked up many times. In DNA form, the CDR3 reads TGCGCCAGCAGCCGACCGGGACAGGGGCCTAGTCGACCTTACGAGCAGTACTTC. Translating it yields CASSRPGQGPSRPYEQYF. The chain carries TRBV4-1 and TRBJ2-7; 10 bases line up with TRBD1. This CDR3 spans 18 amino acids. Germline V gives CDR1 MGHRA, CDR2 YSYEKL. The V gene end was trimmed by 4 bases and the J gene end by 4 bases; junction bases not matched to a gene: 16.

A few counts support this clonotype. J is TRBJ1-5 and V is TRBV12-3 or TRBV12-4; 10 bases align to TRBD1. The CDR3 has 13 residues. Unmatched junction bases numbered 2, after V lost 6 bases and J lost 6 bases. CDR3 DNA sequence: TGTGCCAGCAGCGGACAGGGGGTTCAGCCCCAGCATTTT. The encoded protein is CASSGQGVQPQHF.

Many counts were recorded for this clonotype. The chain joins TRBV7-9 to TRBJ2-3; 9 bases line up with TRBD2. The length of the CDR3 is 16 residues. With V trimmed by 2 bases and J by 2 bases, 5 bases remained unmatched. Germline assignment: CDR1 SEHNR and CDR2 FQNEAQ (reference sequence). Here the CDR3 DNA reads TGTGCCAGCAGCTTATCAAGCGGGGGGTACACAGATACGCAGTATTTT. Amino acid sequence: CASSLSSGGYTDTQYF.

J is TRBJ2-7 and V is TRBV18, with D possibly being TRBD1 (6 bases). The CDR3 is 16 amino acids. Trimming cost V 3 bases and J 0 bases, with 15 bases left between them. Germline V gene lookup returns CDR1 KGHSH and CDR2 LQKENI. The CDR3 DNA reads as TGTGCCAGCTCACCCTCCCAGACAGGATCCTCCTACGAGCAGTACTTC. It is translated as CASSPSQTGSSYEQYF.

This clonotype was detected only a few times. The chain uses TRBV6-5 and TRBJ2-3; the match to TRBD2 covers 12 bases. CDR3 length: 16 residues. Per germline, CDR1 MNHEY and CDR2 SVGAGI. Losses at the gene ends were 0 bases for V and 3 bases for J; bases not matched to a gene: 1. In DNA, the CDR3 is TGTGCCAGCAGTTACTCGACTAGCGGGGGAACAGATACGCAGTATTTT. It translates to CASSYSTSGGTDTQYF.

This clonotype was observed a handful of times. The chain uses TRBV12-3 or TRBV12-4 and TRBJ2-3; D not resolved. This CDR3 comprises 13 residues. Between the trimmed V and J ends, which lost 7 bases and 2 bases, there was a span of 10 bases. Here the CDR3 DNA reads TGTGCCAGCACTTGGCTCTACACAGATACGCAGTATTTT. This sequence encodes CASTWLYTDTQYF.

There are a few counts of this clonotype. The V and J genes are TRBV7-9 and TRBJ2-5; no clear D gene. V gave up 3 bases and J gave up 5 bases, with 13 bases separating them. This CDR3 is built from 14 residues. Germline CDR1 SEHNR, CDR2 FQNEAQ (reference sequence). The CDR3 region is CASSFDRSPETQYF. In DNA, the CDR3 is TGTGCCAGCAGCTTCGATAGGAGCCCCGAGACCCAGTACTTC.

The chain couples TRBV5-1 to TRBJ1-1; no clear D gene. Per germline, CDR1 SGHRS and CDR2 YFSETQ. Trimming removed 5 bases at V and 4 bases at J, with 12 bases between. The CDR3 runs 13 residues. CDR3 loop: CASRSHPSTEAFF. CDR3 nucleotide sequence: TGCGCCAGCAGGTCTCATCCTTCCACTGAAGCTTTCTTT.

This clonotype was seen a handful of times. CDR3 in amino acids: CAISVQGLGDGYTF. CDR3 in DNA: TGTGCCATCAGTGTACAGGGGCTAGGGGATGGCTACACCTTC. This chain connects TRBV10-3 to TRBJ1-2, with 7 nucleotides matching TRBD1. The CDR3 extends over 14 amino acids. V shed 4 bases, J shed 6 bases, and the junction held 8 bases outside the gene matches. The germline CDR1 and CDR2 sequences are ENHRY and SYGVKD.

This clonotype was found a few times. The CDR3 nucleotides read TGTGCCACCAGGGACAGAGCATCAAACGAGCAGTACGTC. Its translation: CATRDRASNEQYV. The chain combines TRBV10-3 with TRBJ2-7; the match to TRBD1 covers 7 bases. The length of the CDR3 is 13 residues. In germline, CDR1 is ENHRY, CDR2 SYGVKD. After removal of 10 bases from V and 5 bases from J, the junction contained 11 bases not matched to a gene.

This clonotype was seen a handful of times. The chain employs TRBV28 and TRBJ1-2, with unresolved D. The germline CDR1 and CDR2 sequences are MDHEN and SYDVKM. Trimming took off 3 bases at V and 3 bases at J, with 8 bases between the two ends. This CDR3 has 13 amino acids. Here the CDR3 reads CASSLPVDYGYTF. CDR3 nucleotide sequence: TGTGCCAGCAGTTTGCCAGTCGACTATGGCTACACCTTC.

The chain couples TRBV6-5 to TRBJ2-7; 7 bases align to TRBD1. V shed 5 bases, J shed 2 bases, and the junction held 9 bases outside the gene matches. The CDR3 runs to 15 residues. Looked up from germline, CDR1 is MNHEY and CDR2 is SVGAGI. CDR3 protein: CASSPSTGVPYEQYF. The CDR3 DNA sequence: TGTGCCAGCAGTCCCTCAACAGGGGTCCCCTACGAGCAGTACTTC.

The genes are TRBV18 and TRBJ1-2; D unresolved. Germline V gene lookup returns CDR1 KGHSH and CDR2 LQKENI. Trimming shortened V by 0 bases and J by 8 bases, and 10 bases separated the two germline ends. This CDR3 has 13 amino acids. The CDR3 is CASSPPESWGYTF. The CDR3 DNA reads TGTGCCAGCTCACCACCGGAATCATGGGGCTACACCTTC.

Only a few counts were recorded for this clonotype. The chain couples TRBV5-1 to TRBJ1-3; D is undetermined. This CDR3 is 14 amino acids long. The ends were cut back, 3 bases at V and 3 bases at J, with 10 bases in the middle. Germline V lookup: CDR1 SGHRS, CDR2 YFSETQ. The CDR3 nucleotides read TGCGCCAGCAGCTACTCTGAAGTTGGAAACACCATATATTTT. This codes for CASSYSEVGNTIYF.

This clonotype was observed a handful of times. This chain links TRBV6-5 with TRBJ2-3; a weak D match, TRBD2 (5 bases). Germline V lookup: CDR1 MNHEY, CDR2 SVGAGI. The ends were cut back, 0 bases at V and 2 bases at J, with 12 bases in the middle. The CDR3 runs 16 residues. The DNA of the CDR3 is TGTGCCAGCAGTTACTCGAGGCGGGCTTACACAGATACGCAGTATTTT. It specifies CASSYSRRAYTDTQYF.

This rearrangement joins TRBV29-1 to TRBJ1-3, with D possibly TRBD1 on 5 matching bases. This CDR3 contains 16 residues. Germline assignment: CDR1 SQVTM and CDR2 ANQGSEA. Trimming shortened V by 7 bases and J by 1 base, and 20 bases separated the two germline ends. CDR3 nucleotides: TGCAGCGCCCGACCCCCAGCAGGGCCTTCTGGAAACACCATATATTTT. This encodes CSARPPAGPSGNTIYF.

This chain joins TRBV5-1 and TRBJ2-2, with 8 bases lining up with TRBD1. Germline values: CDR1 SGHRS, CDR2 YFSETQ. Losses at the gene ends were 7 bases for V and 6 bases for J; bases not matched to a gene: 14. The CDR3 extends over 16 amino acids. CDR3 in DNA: TGCGCCAGCGGAGGGGGCGACTGGACAGGGCCCGGGGAGCTGTTTTTT. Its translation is CASGGGDWTGPGELFF.

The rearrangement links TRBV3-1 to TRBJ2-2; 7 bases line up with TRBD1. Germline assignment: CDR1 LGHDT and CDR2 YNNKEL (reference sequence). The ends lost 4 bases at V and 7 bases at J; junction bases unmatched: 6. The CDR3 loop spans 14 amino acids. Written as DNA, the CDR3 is TGTGCCAGCAGCCTAAGGGGGCCGGGCGGGGAGCTGTTTTTT. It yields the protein CASSLRGPGGELFF. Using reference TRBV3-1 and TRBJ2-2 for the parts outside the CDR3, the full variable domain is DTAVSQTPKYLVTQMGNDKSIKCEQNLGHDTMYWYKQDSKKFLKIMFSYNNKELIINETVPNRFSPKSPDKAHLNLHINSLELGDSAVYFCASSLRGPGGELFFGEGSRLTVL.

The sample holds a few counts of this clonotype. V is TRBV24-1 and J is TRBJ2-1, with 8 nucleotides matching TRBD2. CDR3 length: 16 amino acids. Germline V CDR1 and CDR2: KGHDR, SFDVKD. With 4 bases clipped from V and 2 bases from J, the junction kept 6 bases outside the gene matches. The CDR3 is CATSDPSGGPYNEQFF. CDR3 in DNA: TGTGCCACCAGTGACCCGAGCGGGGGACCCTACAATGAGCAGTTCTTC.